This entry describes one T cell receptor beta chain. No antigen is known for it. The sample holds no much larger clone one base away, and base qualities are not on file. The CDR3 holds 12 amino acids from the cysteine to the phenylalanine. The only DNA kept is the CDR3, 36 bases in frame from the first base. In the germline V gene, CDR1 corresponds to SGHDN and CDR2 to FVKESK. V and J lose 2 bases and 6 bases, and a span of 4 bases separates them. The immunoSEQ Assay, a bias-controlled multiplex PCR, was used to amplify TCRbeta CDR3 regions from genomic DNA. Per the original workflow: Within the assay, amplification of reference gene primers was used to estimate how many nucleated cells each sample contained. Sequence reads were collapsed and filtered to measure the absolute abundance of every unique TCRbeta CDR3 rearrangement. For each sample, productive Simpson clonality was calculated as the square root of Simpson's diversity index over productive rearrangements. Imported from immuneACCESS, the table was reduced by TCRdb to in-frame sequences with V and J called. These copies leave out some clones; in studies compared against another copy, an unresolved V gene accounts for under half, and the cause of the remainder is not known. V and J calls and clone size are copied from that table; D and trimming were computed from the DNA. This sample is represented by approximately 150,000 clones; roughly 82% of them were singletons. Of the sample, about 2% falls within the top ten clones.

Collaborating institutions collected whole blood in K2EDTA tubes following their own protocols. For TCRbeta analysis, collaborators shipped samples as frozen whole blood, isolated PBMCs, or DNA extracted from either of those sample types. The data were taken from a study of blood T cell repertoires in COVID-19 (dated by TCRdb to 2020 to 2022). In terms of the full investigation: Collaborator samples came from the United States, Italy and Spain and covered acute and convalescent phases of COVID-19. The prospective study material was composed of cDNA or gDNA derived from T cells, B-cell-depleted T cells, or PBMCs. The dataset comprised deeply sampled blood TCRbeta repertoires from subjects exposed to, actively infected with, or recovered from COVID-19. The repertoires were made available in a free public database intended to serve as a resource for research on the immune response to SARS-CoV-2. The samples were drawn from two sources: the first 160 participants of the ongoing ImmuneRACE study, and 1,254 subjects contributed by 6 global collaborators. A de-identified subject ID, COVID-19 status, age in years and sex were almost always included in the sample metadata. HLA class I and class II types, where available, came from metadata supplied by the sample provider rather than from assay-based typing.

The full study reports these points: Clinical and demographic metadata were provided uncurated, with the amount varying by source and participant.

Sample: peripheral blood. The receptor was derived from a man in his 70s with acute or convalescent COVID-19. The chain is assembled from TRBV14 and TRBJ1-4; a confident D gene designation cannot be given. The DNA sequence is given as TGTGCCAGCAGCCAAAGAGATGAAAAACTGTTTTTT. It codes for CASSQRDEKLFF.